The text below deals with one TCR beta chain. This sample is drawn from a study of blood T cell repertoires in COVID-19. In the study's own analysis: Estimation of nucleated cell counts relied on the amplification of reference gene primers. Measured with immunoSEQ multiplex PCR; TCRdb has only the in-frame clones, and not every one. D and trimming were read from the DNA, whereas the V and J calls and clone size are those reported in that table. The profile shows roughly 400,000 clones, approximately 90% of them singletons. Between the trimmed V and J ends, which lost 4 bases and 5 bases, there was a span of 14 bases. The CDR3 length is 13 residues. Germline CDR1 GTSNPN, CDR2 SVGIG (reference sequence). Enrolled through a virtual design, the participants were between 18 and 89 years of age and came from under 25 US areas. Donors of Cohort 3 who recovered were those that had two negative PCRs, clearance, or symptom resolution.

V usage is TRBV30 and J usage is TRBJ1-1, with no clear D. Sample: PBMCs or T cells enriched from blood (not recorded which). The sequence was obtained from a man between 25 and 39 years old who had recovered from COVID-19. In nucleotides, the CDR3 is TGTGCCTGGACCCCGCCCCCGAGGACTGAAGCTTTCTTT. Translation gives CAWTPPPRTEAFF.